The source of this T cell receptor (beta chain) is a study of Ad26.COV2.S vaccination and SARS-CoV-2 variants (dated by TCRdb to the early 2020s). For context, the study as a whole: Donors in the vaccine arm were drawn from COV1001, a phase I-IIa trial of Ad26.COV2.S in healthy adults that was multicentre, randomized, double-blind and placebo-controlled. The TCR-sequenced set comprised approximately 32 samples: around 20 Ad26.COV2.S vaccine recipients, 5 placebo recipients and 8 SARS-CoV-2 convalescent individuals. Sequencing of the TCRbeta repertoire served to evaluate the specificity and breadth of SARS-CoV-2-reactive T cell receptors following Ad26.COV2.S vaccination. Dosing of Ad26.COV2.S was intramuscular, at either 5x10^10 or 1x10^11 viral particles, delivered as one shot or as two shots spaced 56 days apart. Blinding of investigators to trial group allocation was maintained during experiments and outcome assessment. Participants in the trial were split at random into five groups of five each, receiving low-dose or high-dose Ad26.COV2.S once or twice, or else placebo on both occasions.

The immunoSEQ Assay was used to sequence TCRbeta CDR3 regions. After extraction, genomic DNA underwent amplification by bias-controlled multiplex PCR, followed by high-throughput sequencing. The published analysis was carried out like this. To quantify the absolute abundance of every unique TCRbeta CDR3 region, sequences were collapsed and filtered. T cell fraction was estimated by normalizing TCRbeta template counts to usable DNA, which was measured by amplifying reference genes present in all nucleated cells. Repertoire TCRs were annotated as SARS-CoV-2-specific when V gene, CDR3 amino acid sequence and J gene were exactly matched to a known reactive TCR set. The reference SARS-CoV-2 TCR set was derived from MIRA and filtered for enrichment in COVID-19-positive ImmuneCODE repertoires, a step that removed public or cross-reactive TCRs. Drawing on the MIRA antigens, annotated TCRs were analysed further at the level of specific ORF or position within ORF. Breadth was defined as annotated unique rearrangements over total unique productive rearrangements; depth was the summed frequency of those rearrangements. Two-sided Wilcoxon rank-sum tests were applied when comparing TCR breadth between groups. TCRdb provides this immuneACCESS table in a form limited to in-frame rearrangements. Some clones are lacking; in checked studies, under half of them reflect an unresolved V gene, and why the rest are absent is not known. V and J calls and clone size are given by that table; D and trimming were obtained from the DNA. For this sample there are around 300,000 clones; 75% to 90% appear just once. Of the sample, approximately 11% falls within the top ten clones.

The germline V gene provides CDR1 SGHVS and CDR2 FNYEAQ. Trimming at the junction amounts to 1 base on V and 4 bases on J, and the germline ends lie 22 bases apart. Inclusive of the bounding cysteine and phenylalanine, the CDR3 is 18 residues long. Only the CDR3 DNA is retained, 54 bases long and in frame from the first base. Paper-wide results and their limitations: Spike-specific TCR breadth was higher in Ad26.COV2.S recipients than in placebo recipients (P = 0.0014). Vaccine and placebo recipients had comparable non-spike TCR breadth, which fits with the vaccine containing only spike. After vaccination, substantial breadth of spike-specific CD8+ and CD4+ T cell responses was reported. The authors noted that total T cell responses may have been underestimated by the TCR breadth and depth analyses. Comparing responses between vaccine doses or regimens was not something the study was powered to do.

In the case of this clone: What antigen it recognizes has not been identified. No much larger clone is present one base from it, and per-base qualities are unavailable.

Explained via the paper, the treatment or condition label denotes: about 20 received Ad26.COV2.S at low or high dose, single or two shots; a few received placebo; per-sample allocation not given. Repertoires of vaccine and placebo recipients were sequenced from samples taken on day 63 after the first injection. In Cohort 1b, about 25 adults aged 18-55 years were enrolled at a single site in Boston, USA, between 29 July and 7 August 2020. Ad26.COV2.S consisted of a replication-incompetent adenovirus type 26 vector by which a prefusion-stabilized SARS-CoV-2 spike protein from the original Wuhan strain was expressed.

The TCR was taken from a person aged 18-60 years who received the Ad26.COV2.S COVID-19 vaccine or a placebo. This material consisted of peripheral blood, taken in a trial of Ad26.COV2.S vaccine versus placebo. The V gene is TRBV7-6 and the J gene is TRBJ2-5; the D gene is perhaps TRBD2, from 6 matching bases. The nucleotides are TGTGCCAGCAGCTTAGACGCAAAAGGGACTTTTGGGGGAGAGACCCAGTACTTC. Translation gives CASSLDAKGTFGGETQYF.